One and the same sample provided the 10 T cell receptor beta chains below, sequenced in a study of regulatory T cells in long-lasting Graves disease. Specified time point: newly diagnosed GD, antithyroid drugs for less than 3 months. With RNA extracted from PBMCs as input, the TCR library was made. CDR3 regions were amplified by Arm-PCR using iRepertoire HTBI primers to build TCR beta libraries. One entry per CDR3 protein, called by TCRdb with MiXCR from the multiplex PCR reads. The data contain around 420,000 distinct CDR3 sequences, about 15% of them singletons. These data were likewise used in another study, on T cells in Graves' hyperthyroidism and ophthalmopathy.

The sequenced sample was peripheral blood mononuclear cells (PBMCs), obtained at new diagnosis, from a patient treated with antithyroid drugs. The receptors come from a woman aged 40 to 50 with Graves disease.

Turning to this clonotype: A far more abundant clone sits one base away, making this likely a read error. V and J are TRBV2 and TRBJ2-5, with unresolved D. Germline lookup yields CDR1 SNHLY and CDR2 FYNNEI. The CDR3 covers 14 residues. The CDR3 DNA reads as TGTGCCAGCAGCCATCAAGGGTACCAAGAGACCCGGTACTTC. Protein: CASSHQGYQETRYF.

This clonotype was counted ten times or more. This sequence joins TRBV9 and TRBJ2-2; the D call may be TRBD1 or TRBD2 (6 bases each). The germline V gene has CDR1 SGDLS and CDR2 YYNGEE. V lost 0 bases to trimming and J lost 5 bases, with 14 bases between them. The CDR3 has 16 residues. DNA of the CDR3: TGTGCCAGCAGCGTAGACCCGGGGGCAGGGACCGGGGAGCTGTTTTTT. Encoded protein: CASSVDPGAGTGELFF.

A few counts support this clonotype. The chain uses TRBV3-1 and TRBJ2-1, with 7 bases identical to TRBD1. From germline, CDR1 is LGHDT and CDR2 YNNKEL (reference sequence). V shed 3 bases, J shed 12 bases, and the junction held 5 bases outside the gene matches. The CDR3 length is 12 residues. CDR3 coding DNA: TGTGCCAGCAGCCAGTCTCGGACAGGGCAGTTCTTC. Encoded protein: CASSQSRTGQFF.

This clonotype was seen repeatedly, ten times or more. This sequence joins TRBV7-8 and TRBJ2-5, with TRBD1 identical over 9 bases. V lost 5 bases and J lost 3; bases outside the gene matches: 16. Germline lookup yields CDR1 SGHVS and CDR2 FQNEAQ. The CDR3 length is 18 residues. The CDR3, as DNA: TGTGCCAGCAGCCCGCTATCCGGGGGGACAGGGAGGGAAGAGACCCAGTACTTC. As protein: CASSPLSGGTGREETQYF.

The sample holds many counts of this clonotype. This chain connects TRBV19 to TRBJ2-3; TRBD2 matches 14 bases. Trimming removed 9 bases from V and 5 bases from J; junction bases left unmatched: 7. Per germline, CDR1 LNHDA and CDR2 SQIVND (reference sequence). This CDR3 contains 15 residues. The CDR3 is CASRGTSGRRDTQYF. Written as DNA, the CDR3 is TGTGCCAGCCGCGGGACTAGCGGGAGAAGAGATACGCAGTATTTT.

This clonotype was detected ten times or more. The chain links TRBV11-3 to TRBJ2-3; 7 bases line up with TRBD2. With 1 base clipped from V and 2 bases from J, the junction kept 6 bases outside the gene matches. The CDR3 sequence is 16 residues long. CDR1 and CDR2 (germline): SGHNT, YENEEA. The CDR3 region is CASSLAPAGLTDTQYF. CDR3 coding DNA: TGTGCCAGCAGCTTAGCTCCAGCGGGACTCACAGATACGCAGTATTTT.

There are many counts of this clonotype. This chain links TRBV19 with TRBJ1-4; 7 bases match TRBD1. From germline, CDR1 is LNHDA and CDR2 SQIVND (reference sequence). V was clipped by 8 bases and J by 8 bases; unmatched bases: 11. CDR3 length: 14 amino acids. The DNA for the CDR3 is TGTGCCAGTCGTGTCCAAGGGGGCGAAGAAAAACTGTTTTTT. It is translated as CASRVQGGEEKLFF.

The sample holds many counts of this clonotype. The V and J genes are TRBV11-2 and TRBJ2-3; the match to TRBD2 covers 10 bases. V trimming: 6 bases; J trimming: 7 bases; junction bases outside the gene matches: 13. The germline V gene encodes CDR1 SGHAT and CDR2 FQNNGV. The CDR3 has 16 amino acids. DNA for the CDR3: TGTGCCAGCAGTACCACAAGCGGGAGGGGGGGGAATACGCAGTATTTT. Translated, it gives CASSTTSGRGGNTQYF.

The V gene is TRBV19, the J gene TRBJ1-1; 10 bases are a match to TRBD1. CDR1 LNHDA and CDR2 SQIVND come from the germline V gene (reference sequence). Trimming removed 8 bases from V and 1 base from J; junction bases left unmatched: 1. This CDR3 contains 13 residues. The CDR3 is CASGTGENTEAFF. As DNA, the CDR3 is TGTGCCAGTGGGACAGGGGAGAACACTGAAGCTTTCTTT.

This clonotype has ten or more counts. The genes are TRBV12-3 or TRBV12-4 and TRBJ1-5, with D maybe TRBD1 (6 bases). This CDR3 is 13 amino acids long. Trimming pared 7 bases from V and 4 bases from J, leaving 11 bases between. The CDR3 is CASTFDRNQPQHF. CDR3 DNA sequence: TGTGCCAGCACCTTCGACAGGAATCAGCCCCAGCATTTT.